This record covers a single T cell receptor beta chain. Its antigen remains unidentified. This sample's RNA came from whole unsorted tissue. TCRbeta libraries were built with three rounds of nested PCR, modified from ARM-PCR. TCRdb fed the multiplex PCR reads into MiXCR, producing one record per CDR3 protein. The profile shows 200,000 to 250,000 distinct CDR3 sequences, 70% to 75% of them singletons. The data were taken from a study of tumor and adjacent non-tumor tissue in lung cancer. Turning to the study itself: Histology: 12 adenocarcinoma, 2 squamous cell carcinoma, 1 small cell lung cancer. Notes on the study in general: Higher tumor TCR diversity was associated with shorter survival.

CDR3 size: 16 residues. Germline V gene lookup returns CDR1 MNHEY and CDR2 SVGEGT. Trimming took 4 bases from V and 1 from J, leaving 14 bases between them. Sequenced material: lung tumor tissue. The receptor comes from a man aged 55-75 years with non-small cell lung cancer. J is TRBJ2-4 and V is TRBV6-2 or TRBV6-3; D tentatively reads TRBD1 or TRBD2 (7 bases each). The CDR3 DNA follows: TGTGCCAGCAGTTCCACCAGGGGGGGGGCCAAAAACATTCAGTACTTC. It is translated as CASSSTRGGAKNIQYF.